Listed below are T cell receptor beta chains from one sample, sequenced in a study of blood T cell repertoires in COVID-19. Only in-frame clones appear in the TCRdb table, and some are missing; sequencing was by immunoSEQ multiplex PCR. The table has under 30,000 clones, more than 75% seen once. Input material: peripheral blood. The source is a middle-aged man with active COVID-19. CDR3s include the opening cysteine and the closing phenylalanine or tryptophan.

TRBV19	TRBJ2-3	CASSIAASGPTDTQYF
TRBV30	TRBJ1-1	CAWTVDLSGTEAFF
TRBV6-5	TRBJ2-1	CASRSGLAGVNEQFF
TRBV12-3/TRBV12-4	TRBJ2-1	CASSLEGAGFF
TRBV7-9	TRBJ2-1	CASSIPGLAGRYNEQFF
TRBV18	TRBJ1-5	CASSPRQLRQSYSNQPQHF
TRBV10-2	TRBJ2-1	CASSPWTSGRNEQFF
TRBV19	TRBJ1-2	CASSHSNLDGYTF
TRBV2	TRBJ1-1	CASSESGENTEAFF
TRBV7-9	TRBJ2-3	CASRRGGTDTQYF
TRBV19	TRBJ2-7	CASSMGLGGYEQYF
TRBV5-1	TRBJ2-1	CASSFGASRGREQFF
TRBV19	TRBJ2-2	CASSISSTSRELFF
TRBV7-2	TRBJ2-1	CASSLMGFIGYNEQFF
TRBV19	TRBJ1-4	CASSPRQGLTNEKLFF
TRBV15	TRBJ2-3	CATNSGLGTDTQYF
TRBV29-1	TRBJ1-1	CSVAGVNTEAFF
TRBV24-1	TRBJ2-1	CATSDSRPESYNEQFF
TRBV27	TRBJ2-7	CASSSYRTGVGKSYEQYF
TRBV5-4	TRBJ2-1	CASSGGLAGAGEQFF
TRBV11-2	TRBJ1-1	CASSSLQGAPSKAFF
TRBV11-2	TRBJ2-1	CASSLGTSGIDEQFF
TRBV2	TRBJ2-5	CASNREAQETQYF
TRBV27	TRBJ1-5	CASSSVVRGSWSPQHF
TRBV7-9	TRBJ2-7	CASSLQGVSYEQYF
TRBV6-5	TRBJ2-5	CASKNRVPETQYF
TRBV27	TRBJ1-1	CASSTQGANTEAFF
TRBV7-2	TRBJ1-4	CASSPRATNEKLFF
TRBV2	TRBJ1-5	CASSEGQGGQPQHF